A selection of T cell receptor beta chains follows, all from one sample in a study of technical replicates of blood from several donors. TCRdb's table, derived via immunoSEQ multiplex PCR, lists solely in-frame clones and lacks some. Here the sample spans under 85,000 clones, approximately 83% being singletons. What was sequenced was PBMCs. These TCRs come from a human donor in good health. Some clones in this sample may be carry-over from other donors' samples. Each CDR3 is given with its conserved first and last residue. Only part of the rows carry a size: once, few, many, or a class if the clone is expanded.

clone_size j_call v_call cdr3_aa
- TRBJ2-7 TRBV5-4 CASSPGTSAYEQYF
- TRBJ2-2 TRBV7-2 CASSLGLAGVNTGELFF
- TRBJ2-7 TRBV5-1 CASSPTALALPREQYF
- TRBJ2-1 TRBV2 CASRLAIGEFF
- TRBJ2-3 TRBV5-1 CASSSGGTGGEDTQYF
- TRBJ1-2 TRBV4-2 CASSQDWDSYGYTF
- TRBJ2-1 TRBV5-4 CASSLGLAGGYNEQFF
- TRBJ2-7 TRBV29-1 CSVSQGTQYEQYF
- TRBJ2-7 TRBV6-1 CASSEVGGDYEQYF
- TRBJ2-6 TRBV5-1 CASSFQGLAGANVLTF
- TRBJ2-5 TRBV18 CASSPRASGRQETQYF
- TRBJ2-2 TRBV4-1 CASSLRQGYTGELFF
- TRBJ2-1 TRBV6-5 CASSYGTRTYNEQFF
- TRBJ1-6 TRBV30 CAWGFLGNNSPLHF
- TRBJ2-2 TRBV18 CASSATGGSTGELFF
- TRBJ1-2 TRBV10-1 CASSEAQGAPNYGYTF
- TRBJ2-5 TRBV7-9 CASRPIGLAFETQYF
once TRBJ1-5 TRBV19 CASSIRWQGNQPQHF
once TRBJ2-3 TRBV29-1 CSVQDRVGNTQYF
- TRBJ2-7 TRBV5-1 CASSLAVASTEQYF
- TRBJ2-5 TRBV19 CASRGTGAKTQYF
- TRBJ2-7 TRBV20-1 CSANIEYEQYF
- TRBJ1-5 TRBV19 CASSWTRNQPQHF
- TRBJ2-3 TRBV7-9 CASSPPASASTDTQYF
- TRBJ2-1 TRBV6-6 CASSTDSEQFF
- TRBJ1-2 TRBV9 CASGGQAVNYGYTF
- TRBJ1-4 TRBV5-4 CASSLAGGWGEKLFF
- TRBJ1-2 TRBV18 CASSPTRAHGYTF
few TRBJ1-2 TRBV15 CATSYTGVRGYTF
- TRBJ2-1 TRBV18 CASSPKTSRSNEQFF
- TRBJ2-1 TRBV7-6 CASSGRGLAGNNEQFF